This TCR beta chain was recovered during a study of blood T cell repertoires in COVID-19 (TCRdb year 2020). A note on the overall study: Samples from collaborators originated in the United States, Italy and Spain and spanned both the acute and convalescent phases of COVID-19. The samples were drawn from the first 160 participants of the ongoing ImmuneRACE study and from under 1,500 subjects provided by 6 global collaborators. Where HLA class I and class II types were available, the types were taken from metadata supplied by the sample provider, not from assay-based typing. The repertoires were released in a freely available public database intended as a resource for research on the immune response to SARS-CoV-2. The dataset comprised deeply sampled blood TCRbeta repertoires from subjects exposed to, actively infected with, or recovered from COVID-19. A de-identified subject ID, COVID-19 status, age in years and sex were almost always included in the sample metadata. The prospective study material was composed of cDNA or gDNA derived from T cells, B-cell-depleted T cells, or PBMCs. Overall study outcomes, separate from this receptor: How much clinical and demographic metadata was included differed by source and by participant, and the metadata was provided uncurated.

Another Seattle source contributed samples from volunteer blood donors who had recovered from COVID-19. Whole blood was collected in K2EDTA tubes by collaborating institutions according to the institutions' own protocols. Collaborator samples were shipped for TCRbeta analysis as frozen whole blood, isolated PBMCs, or DNA extracted from either sample type. As regards this clone: Its antigen is not yet known. Base quality data are lacking; no much larger clone is found one base away.

TCRbeta CDR3 regions were amplified from genomic DNA using the immunoSEQ Assay, a bias-controlled multiplex PCR. The paper's data handling went like this. The number of nucleated cells in each sample was estimated from the amplification of reference gene primers within the assay. Sequence reads were collapsed and filtered to measure the absolute abundance of every unique TCRbeta CDR3 rearrangement. Productive Simpson clonality was computed per sample as the square root of Simpson's diversity index over productive rearrangements. TCRdb stores this immuneACCESS table with in-frame sequences only. Part of the clones is absent; in the studies checked, under half of the shortfall reflects unresolved V genes, and no reason is known for the rest. The V and J calls and clone size are taken from that table; D and trimming were inferred from the DNA. The sample data list 250,000 to 350,000 clones, and around 90% of these were observed just once. The ten largest clones add up to about 6% of the sample.

Sequenced material: peripheral blood. The sequence came from a man younger than 35 who had recovered from COVID-19.

The nucleotides are TGTGCCAGCAGTTCCACGCAAGGGGGCGTTAGCTATGGCTACACCTTC. It translates to CASSSTQGGVSYGYTF. The rearrangement combines TRBV9 with TRBJ1-2, with 7 middle bases fitting TRBD1. Taken from cysteine to phenylalanine, the CDR3 has 16 residues. The only DNA kept is the CDR3, 48 bases in frame from the first base. CDR1 and CDR2 were assigned from the germline V gene as SGDLS and YYNGEE. For this chain, trimming is 5 bases at the V end and 4 bases at the J end, and the number of junction bases without a gene match is 14. The reference TRBV9 and TRBJ1-2 proteins fill in what lies around the CDR3, so the full variable domain reads DSGVTQTPKHLITATGQRVTLRCSPRSGDLSVYWYQQSLDQGLQFLIQYYNGEERAKGNILERFSAQQFPDLHSELNLSSLELGDSALYFCASSSTQGGVSYGYTFGSGTRLTVV.